This entry lists 25 T cell receptor beta chains sequenced from one sample in a study of T cell changes during pregnancy in multiple sclerosis. Sequencing used immunoSEQ multiplex PCR; TCRdb keeps in-frame clones, though not all of them. The data show around 75,000 clones, around 90% seen once. The sequencing here drew on peripheral blood, taken in the first trimester of pregnancy. These TCRs come from a female donor in good health, enrolled as a control in a pregnancy study.

This clone was seen once. At the DNA level, this CDR3 is encoded by other sequences in the same sample as well. The gene calls are TRBV9 and TRBJ1-5, with unresolved D. Germline CDR1 is SGDLS and CDR2 is YYNGEE. Trimming shortened V by 4 bases and J by 0 bases, and 5 bases separated the two germline ends. The CDR3 is 13 residues long. The CDR3 coding sequence is TGTGCCAGCAGCAGAGGTAGCAATCAGCCCCAGCATTTT. This sequence encodes CASSRGSNQPQHF.

This chain connects TRBV5-1 to TRBJ1-3, with 10 bases matching TRBD1. The CDR3 is 17 amino acids. Trimming at V came to 0 bases and at J to 0 bases, leaving 3 bases not matched to a gene. The germline V gene encodes CDR1 SGHRS and CDR2 YFSETQ. CDR3 protein: CASSLDRTGGSGNTIYF. The CDR3 DNA reads as TGCGCCAGCAGCTTGGATAGGACAGGGGGCTCTGGAAACACCATATATTTT.

The chain combines TRBV4-3 with TRBJ2-2; D gene ambiguous. CDR3 length: 15 amino acids. V was cut by 0 bases and J by 5 bases, with 10 bases left in between. Germline values: CDR1 LGHNA, CDR2 YSLEER. CDR3 nucleotides: TGCGCCAGCAGCCAAGAGTTGGGCGCGACCGGGGAGCTGTTTTTT. Its translation is CASSQELGATGELFF.

This sequence joins TRBV6-1 and TRBJ2-1; D is unresolved. The CDR3 spans 16 residues. Germline lookup yields CDR1 MNHNS and CDR2 SASEGT. V shed 1 base and J shed 5 bases, with 15 bases lying between them. CDR3 sequence reads: CASSEVVAARNNEQFF. The CDR3 nucleotides read TGTGCCAGCAGTGAAGTAGTTGCGGCCCGCAACAATGAGCAGTTCTTC.

The genes are TRBV7-2 and TRBJ2-5; TRBD2 aligns across 9 bases. Germline lookup yields CDR1 SGHTA and CDR2 FQGNSA. The CDR3 totals 18 residues. Trimming took 1 base from V and 4 from J; bases not matched to a gene: 13. CDR3 amino acids: CASSLVAIAGGPRETQYF. The DNA of the CDR3 is TGTGCCAGCAGCTTAGTAGCCATTGCGGGGGGGCCAAGAGAGACCCAGTACTTC.

CDR3 protein: CASSFRQGSGQPQHF. As DNA, the CDR3 is TGTGCCAGCAGCTTTCGACAGGGGTCTGGGCAGCCCCAGCATTTT. This sequence joins TRBV7-8 and TRBJ1-5; 8 nucleotides match TRBD1. V dropped 3 bases and J dropped 7; count of bases not matched to a gene: 8. Per germline, CDR1 SGHVS and CDR2 FQNEAQ. The CDR3 length is 15 residues.

The chain has TRBV7-2 and TRBJ1-1; 7 bases match TRBD1. The CDR3 is 15 amino acids. Germline CDR1 is SGHTA and CDR2 is FQGNSA. After removal of 0 bases from V and 1 base from J, the junction contained 2 bases not matched to a gene. The CDR3 spells CASSLAGTANTEAFF. CDR3 nucleotide sequence: TGTGCCAGCAGCTTAGCCGGGACAGCGAACACTGAAGCTTTCTTT.

V and J are TRBV5-1 and TRBJ2-5, with D uncertain. The DNA end is more similar to TRBJ2-7, so the J call may be wrong. The CDR3 length is 13 residues. Per the germline V gene, CDR1 is SGHRS and CDR2 is YFSETQ. As DNA, the CDR3 is TGCGCCAGCAGCTTGACAGTAACCTACGAGCAGTACTTC. It codes for CASSLTVTYEQYF.

This chain joins TRBV5-6 and TRBJ1-1, with D perhaps TRBD1 (6 bases). The CDR3 totals 16 residues. Germline lookup yields CDR1 SGHDT and CDR2 YYEEEE. V shed 4 bases and J shed 0 bases, with 16 bases lying between them. The CDR3 region is CASSPDAGALNTEAFF. The DNA of the CDR3 is TGTGCCAGCAGCCCGGATGCAGGGGCATTGAACACTGAAGCTTTCTTT.

The V call is TRBV4-1, the J call TRBJ2-5; tentative D call: TRBD2 (6 bases). Germline assignment: CDR1 MGHRA and CDR2 YSYEKL. Trimming left V 1 base short and J 5 bases short, with 11 bases between. This CDR3 contains 14 residues. The chain's CDR3 is CASSQGLAEETQYF. The CDR3 DNA reads TGCGCCAGCAGCCAAGGCTTAGCGGAGGAGACCCAGTACTTC.

This chain connects TRBV28 to TRBJ2-1; the match to TRBD1 covers 9 bases. CDR3 length: 14 amino acids. V was clipped by 4 bases and J by 7 bases; unmatched bases: 5. Per germline, CDR1 MDHEN and CDR2 SYDVKM. The CDR3 DNA sequence: TGTGCCAGCAGTTCCGGGACAGGGCGAAATGAGCAGTTCTTC. It translates to CASSSGTGRNEQFF.

The rearrangement uses TRBV6-5 and TRBJ1-2; D unresolved. This CDR3 has 12 residues. The ends were cut back, 7 bases at V and 0 bases at J, with 6 bases in the middle. The germline V gene encodes CDR1 MNHEY and CDR2 SVGAGI. For the CDR3, the DNA is TGTGCCAGCAAACAGTCTAACTATGGCTACACCTTC. As protein: CASKQSNYGYTF.

The rearrangement joins TRBV30 to TRBJ1-1; tentative D call: TRBD1 (5 bases). Trimming stripped 0 bases from V and 0 bases from J, with 17 bases between. Germline CDR1 is GTSNPN and CDR2 is SVGIG (reference sequence). The CDR3 runs to 17 residues. CDR3 DNA: TGTGCCTGGAGTGTAAATTGGGGCGGGGGGATGAACACTGAAGCTTTCTTT. This sequence encodes CAWSVNWGGGMNTEAFF.

This clone was observed once. The V call is TRBV27, the J call TRBJ2-7; the match to TRBD2 covers 13 bases. Germline V CDR1 and CDR2: MNHEY, SMNVEV (reference sequence). Trimming removed 4 bases from V and 2 bases from J; junction bases left unmatched: 5. The CDR3 sequence is 16 residues long. The CDR3, as DNA: TGTGCCAGCAGTTCCACGGGACTAGCGGGAACCTACGAGCAGTACTTC. This codes for CASSSTGLAGTYEQYF.

This rearrangement joins TRBV19 to TRBJ1-1; 7 bases match TRBD1. The J segment lost 3 bases and the V segment lost 10 bases, leaving 11 bases of the junction unmatched. This CDR3 is built from 14 residues. Germline CDR1 and CDR2: LNHDA and SQIVND (reference sequence). The CDR3 DNA sequence: TGTGCCACATCACCGCGAGACAGGGACACTGAAGCTTTCTTT. Protein: CATSPRDRDTEAFF.

The chain links TRBV27 to TRBJ2-7; D remains unclear. This CDR3 comprises 14 residues. V was shortened by 7 bases and J by 0 bases, with 13 bases between the two germline ends. Germline loops: CDR1 MNHEY, CDR2 SMNVEV (reference sequence). CDR3: CASKEPSSSYEQYF. The DNA of the CDR3 is TGTGCCAGCAAAGAGCCTTCTAGCTCCTACGAGCAGTACTTC.

V usage is TRBV28 and J usage is TRBJ1-1, with D hard to call. The CDR3 is made up of 14 amino acids. The germline V gene has CDR1 MDHEN and CDR2 SYDVKM. Trimming took off 3 bases at V and 0 bases at J, with 8 bases between the two ends. In DNA form, the CDR3 reads TGTGCCAGCAGTTTGGGCAGGATGAACACTGAAGCTTTCTTT. Its protein is CASSLGRMNTEAFF.

V is TRBV9 and J is TRBJ1-1, with D possibly TRBD1 on 5 matching bases. Germline V gives CDR1 SGDLS, CDR2 YYNGEE. The ends were cut back, 3 bases at V and 6 bases at J, with 18 bases in the middle. This CDR3 is built from 15 residues. The CDR3 here is CASSAAVRAGPEAFF. The CDR3 DNA follows: TGTGCCAGCAGCGCCGCCGTAAGGGCGGGACCTGAAGCTTTCTTT.

The rearrangement uses TRBV7-2 and TRBJ1-5; 8 bases are shared with TRBD1. V lost 2 bases to trimming and J lost 7 bases; unmatched junction nucleotides: 7. There are 15 residues in the CDR3. From germline, CDR1 is SGHTA and CDR2 FQGNSA. For the CDR3, the DNA is TGTGCCAGCAGCTTAAGTCGGCCAGGGGGCCAGCCCCAGCATTTT. Translation: CASSLSRPGGQPQHF.

The chain is built from TRBV7-9 and TRBJ2-5; D perhaps matches TRBD2 (5 bases). The length of the CDR3 is 14 residues. Trimming took 4 bases from V and 2 from J, leaving 11 bases between them. Germline CDR1 SEHNR, CDR2 FQNEAQ (reference sequence). The CDR3, as DNA: TGTGCCAGCAGCTATTCTACTAGTCAAGAGACCCAGTACTTC. Translation gives CASSYSTSQETQYF.

The chain employs TRBV27 and TRBJ2-7; TRBD1 is a possible D gene (6 bases). Per the germline V gene, CDR1 is MNHEY and CDR2 is SMNVEV (reference sequence). This CDR3 is built from 15 residues. V lost 5 bases and J lost 2, with 16 bases in between. In nucleotides, the CDR3 is TGTGCCAGCAGTCAAAGGGGGTCCCCTGCCTACGAGCAGTACTTC. Amino acids: CASSQRGSPAYEQYF.

Written as DNA, the CDR3 is TGTGCCAGCAGCTCGGAATCACAGGTGAGCTCTGAAGCTTTCTTT. Translated: CASSSESQVSSEAFF. The rearrangement joins TRBV7-9 to TRBJ1-1; D might be TRBD1 (5 bases). The germline V and J ends were trimmed by 4 bases and 6 bases, with 18 bases remaining between them. In germline, CDR1 is SEHNR, CDR2 FQNEAQ (reference sequence). The CDR3 covers 15 residues.

The rearrangement joins TRBV29-1 to TRBJ2-6; D is unresolved. The V and J ends lost 7 bases and 4 bases respectively, with 11 bases between them. CDR1 and CDR2 (germline): SQVTM, ANQGSEA. CDR3 length: 13 residues. CDR3 loop: CSALKWGANVLTF. The CDR3 DNA is TGCAGCGCCCTAAAGTGGGGGGCCAACGTCCTGACTTTC.

The chain recombines TRBV19 with TRBJ2-7; a weak D match, TRBD2 (5 bases). V shed 3 bases and J shed 7 bases, with 10 bases lying between them. CDR1 LNHDA and CDR2 SQIVND come from the germline V gene (reference sequence). The CDR3 is 12 residues long. The CDR3 DNA reads as TGTGCCAGTAGTATCGGACGAGGGGAGCAGTACTTC. Its protein is CASSIGRGEQYF.

The chain uses TRBV6-5 and TRBJ1-6, with no clear D. This CDR3 spans 13 amino acids. Germline loops: CDR1 MNHEY, CDR2 SVGAGI. V was trimmed by 4 bases and J by 7 bases, leaving 8 bases between them. This chain's CDR3 is CASSSFLNSPLHF. DNA of the CDR3: TGTGCCAGCAGTTCGTTCCTCAATTCACCCCTCCACTTT.